This T cell receptor beta chain is from a study of T cell responses to AZD1222 COVID-19 vaccine. Study-level information: Pooled samples include second doses given at about 4 or 12 weeks. Study-wide results and limits: At baseline, just five to seven AZD1222 recipients tested seropositive. Spike-specific TCR breadth and depth were elevated following two AZD1222 doses. White British people made up most donors, females outnumbered males, and clonal diversity was possibly underestimated.

As concerns this clone: The antigen remains undetermined.

Data came from immunoSEQ multiplex PCR; TCRdb stores just in-frame clones and leaves some out. The sample yields almost 65,000 clones, 84% seen once. Sequencing was performed on peripheral blood, taken on day 0 of AZD1222 vaccination. The receptor comes from an adult in good health.

The CDR3 is CASSRGDTGELFF. The CDR3, as DNA: TGTGCCAGCAGCCGGGGAGACACCGGGGAGCTGTTTTTT. The chain combines TRBV12-3 or TRBV12-4 with TRBJ2-2, with TRBD2 as a possible D gene (5 bases). The length of the CDR3 is 13 residues. Trimming stripped 6 bases from V and 3 bases from J, with 8 bases between.